This entry features one T cell receptor beta chain sequence. The data belong to a study of blood T cell repertoires in COVID-19. Looking at the study overall: T cells, B-cell-depleted T cells, or PBMCs supplied cDNA or gDNA.

This CDR3 has 15 amino acids. With 4 bases clipped from V and 6 bases from J, the junction kept 10 bases outside the gene matches. Germline assignment: CDR1 SGHVS and CDR2 FQNEAQ. Sequenced by immunoSEQ multiplex PCR; TCRdb stores in-frame clones only, minus some. The sample includes about 47,000 clones, around four fifths seen only once; the top ten take about 7.2%. The V call is TRBV7-8, the J call TRBJ2-7; 9 bases are a match to TRBD2. Sequencing was carried out using peripheral blood. The sequence was collected from a man aged 55 to 70 with active COVID-19. The DNA for the CDR3 is TGTGCCAGCAGCTCCTCGACACGACTAGCGGCCGAGCAGTACTTC. It translates to CASSSSTRLAAEQYF.